This T cell receptor beta chain comes out of a study of blood T cell repertoires in COVID-19. The J segment lost 12 bases and the V segment lost 6 bases, leaving 7 bases of the junction unmatched. In germline, CDR1 is ENHRY, CDR2 SYGVKD. The CDR3 extends over 13 amino acids. TCRdb's copy holds only in-frame clones and misses some; the assay was immunoSEQ multiplex PCR. The sample has approximately 300,000 clones; 89% are singletons. J is TRBJ1-6 and V is TRBV10-3; TRBD1 matches at 8 bases. The sequenced material came from peripheral blood. This clonotype was sampled from a man aged 18 to 29 who had recovered from COVID-19. The CDR3 region is CAIRDREGGPLHF. CDR3 coding DNA: TGTGCCATCAGGGACAGGGAAGGTGGACCCCTCCACTTT.